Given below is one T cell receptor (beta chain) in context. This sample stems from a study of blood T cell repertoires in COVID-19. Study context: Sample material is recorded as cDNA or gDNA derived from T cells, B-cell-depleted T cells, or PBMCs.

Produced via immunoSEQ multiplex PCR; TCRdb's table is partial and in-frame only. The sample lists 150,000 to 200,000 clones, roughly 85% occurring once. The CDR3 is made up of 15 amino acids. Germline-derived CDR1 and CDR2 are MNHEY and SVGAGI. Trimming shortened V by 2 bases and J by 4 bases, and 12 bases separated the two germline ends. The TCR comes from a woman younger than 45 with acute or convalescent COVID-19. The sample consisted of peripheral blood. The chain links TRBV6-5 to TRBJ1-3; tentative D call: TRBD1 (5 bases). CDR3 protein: CASSYRGTGGNTIYF. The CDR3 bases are TGTGCCAGCAGTTACCGCGGGACTGGAGGAAACACCATATATTTT.